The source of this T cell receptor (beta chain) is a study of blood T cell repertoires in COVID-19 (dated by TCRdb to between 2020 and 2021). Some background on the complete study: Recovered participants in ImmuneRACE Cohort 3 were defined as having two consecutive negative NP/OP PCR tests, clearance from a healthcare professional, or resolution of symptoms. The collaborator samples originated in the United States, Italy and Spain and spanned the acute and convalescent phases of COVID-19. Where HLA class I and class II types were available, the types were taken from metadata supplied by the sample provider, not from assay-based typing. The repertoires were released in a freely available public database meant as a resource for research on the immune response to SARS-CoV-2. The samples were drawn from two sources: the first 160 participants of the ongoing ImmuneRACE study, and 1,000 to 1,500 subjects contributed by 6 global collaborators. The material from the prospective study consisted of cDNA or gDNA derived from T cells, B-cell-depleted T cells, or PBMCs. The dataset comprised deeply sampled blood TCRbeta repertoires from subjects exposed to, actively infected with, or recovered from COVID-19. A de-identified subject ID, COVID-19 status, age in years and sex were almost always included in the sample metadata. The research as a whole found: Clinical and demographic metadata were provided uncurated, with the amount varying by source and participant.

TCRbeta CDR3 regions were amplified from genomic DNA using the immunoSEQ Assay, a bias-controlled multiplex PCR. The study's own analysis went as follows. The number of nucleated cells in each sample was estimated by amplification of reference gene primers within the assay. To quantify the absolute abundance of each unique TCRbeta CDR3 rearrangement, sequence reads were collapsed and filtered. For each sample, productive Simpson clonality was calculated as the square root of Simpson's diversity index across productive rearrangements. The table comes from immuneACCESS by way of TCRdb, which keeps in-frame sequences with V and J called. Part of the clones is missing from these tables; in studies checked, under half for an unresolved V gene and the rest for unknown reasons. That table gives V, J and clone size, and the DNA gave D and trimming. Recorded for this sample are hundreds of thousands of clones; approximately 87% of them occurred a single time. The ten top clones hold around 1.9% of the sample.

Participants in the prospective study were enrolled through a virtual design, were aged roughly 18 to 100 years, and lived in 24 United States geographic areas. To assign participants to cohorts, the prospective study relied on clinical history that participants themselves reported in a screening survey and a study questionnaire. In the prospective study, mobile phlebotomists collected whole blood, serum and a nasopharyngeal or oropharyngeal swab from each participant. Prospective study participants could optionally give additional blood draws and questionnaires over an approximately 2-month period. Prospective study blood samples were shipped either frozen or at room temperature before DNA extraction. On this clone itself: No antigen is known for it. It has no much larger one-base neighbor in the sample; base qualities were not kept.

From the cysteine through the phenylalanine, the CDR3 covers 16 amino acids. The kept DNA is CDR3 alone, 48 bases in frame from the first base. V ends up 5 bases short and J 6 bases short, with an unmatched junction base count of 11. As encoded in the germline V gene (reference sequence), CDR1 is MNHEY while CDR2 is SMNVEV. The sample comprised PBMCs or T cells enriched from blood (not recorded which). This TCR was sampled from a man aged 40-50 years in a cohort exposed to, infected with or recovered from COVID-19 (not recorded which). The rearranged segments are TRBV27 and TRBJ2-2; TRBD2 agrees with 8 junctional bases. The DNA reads TGTGCCAGCAGTCCCCTCCCCGCGGGAGGCGCCGGGGAGCTGTTTTTT. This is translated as CASSPLPAGGAGELFF.